This T cell receptor (beta chain) was sequenced for a study of vaccination and CD4 T cells after COVID-19. Study-wide points: Recorded median SARS-CoV-2-reactive clonotype numbers increased from about 20 to 38 without reaching significance.

In this sample, this clonotype turned up a few times. Its target is not known. Stated treatment: approximately 11-day PBMC culture with coronavirus spike peptide pools or control peptides (ViraFEST assay). The unexposed donor provided CD4+ T cells, which were taken before the COVID-19 pandemic (2011-2018). The ends lost 3 bases at V and 5 bases at J; junction bases unmatched: 2. The CDR3 contains 14 residues. Germline V lookup: CDR1 MRHNA, CDR2 SNTAGT. The Oncomine TCR Beta short-read assay sequenced DNA from cultured CD4+ T cells. TCRdb recomputed calls from the PCR reads with MiXCR, one row per CDR3 protein. The sample carries about 5,700 distinct CDR3 sequences, 25% to 30% recorded once.

The source is a human donor in good health. V is TRBV6-4 and J is TRBJ2-1, with 9 bases lining up with TRBD2. The material sequenced was CD4+ T cells from blood, cultured in vitro. The CDR3 nucleotides are TGTGCCAGCAGTGAGCGGGGGGGACACAATGAGCAGTTCTTC. Its translation: CASSERGGHNEQFF.